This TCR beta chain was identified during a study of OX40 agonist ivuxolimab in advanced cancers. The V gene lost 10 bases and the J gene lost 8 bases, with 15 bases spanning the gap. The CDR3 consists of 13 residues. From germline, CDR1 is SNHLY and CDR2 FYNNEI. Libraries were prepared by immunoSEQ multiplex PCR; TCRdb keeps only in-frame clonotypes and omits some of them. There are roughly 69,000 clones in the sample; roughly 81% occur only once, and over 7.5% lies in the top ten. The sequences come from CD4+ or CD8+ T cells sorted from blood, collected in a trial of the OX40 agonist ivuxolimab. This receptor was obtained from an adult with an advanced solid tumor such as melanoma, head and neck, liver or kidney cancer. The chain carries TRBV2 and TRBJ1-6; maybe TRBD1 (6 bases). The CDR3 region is CATRTATHSPLHF. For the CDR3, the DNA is TGTGCCACCAGGACAGCCACCCATTCACCCCTCCACTTT.